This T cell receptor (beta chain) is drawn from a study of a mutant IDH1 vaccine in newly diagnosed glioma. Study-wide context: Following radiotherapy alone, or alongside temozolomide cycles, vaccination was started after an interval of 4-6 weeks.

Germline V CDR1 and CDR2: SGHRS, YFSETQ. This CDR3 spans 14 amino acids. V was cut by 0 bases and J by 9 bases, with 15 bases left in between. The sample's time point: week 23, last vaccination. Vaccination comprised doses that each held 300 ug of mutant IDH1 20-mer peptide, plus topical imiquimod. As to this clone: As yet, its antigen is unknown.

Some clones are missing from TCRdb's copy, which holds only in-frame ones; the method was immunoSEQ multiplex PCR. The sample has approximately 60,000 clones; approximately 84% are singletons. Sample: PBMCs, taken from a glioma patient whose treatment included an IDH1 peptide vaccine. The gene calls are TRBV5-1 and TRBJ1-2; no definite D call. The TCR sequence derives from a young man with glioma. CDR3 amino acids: CASSLGSSLGSYTF. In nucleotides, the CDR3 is TGCGCCAGCAGCTTGGGTTCCAGTTTGGGTAGCTACACCTTC.